This T cell receptor (beta chain) was profiled in a study of siplizumab effects on memory and regulatory T cells. Study results and limitations: Significant reduction of alloreactive sequences traceable to unstimulated CD4+ memory cells was observed with siplizumab.

Method: immunoSEQ multiplex PCR; TCRdb's copy keeps in-frame clones and lacks some. Altogether over 85,000 clones are present, 92% being singletons, with the ten largest covering 1% to 1.3%. As regards this clone: The antigen is unknown.

Sequencing was performed on CD4+ T cells sorted from blood. The sequence was obtained from a human donor in good health.

The CDR3 loop is CASSSGTQGVDEQFF. The CDR3 DNA follows: TGTGCCAGCAGCTCCGGGACCCAGGGGGTCGATGAGCAGTTCTTC. The V gene is TRBV6-1, the J gene TRBJ2-1; 7 bases are shared with TRBD1. This CDR3 is built from 15 residues. The V gene end was trimmed by 6 bases and the J gene end by 8 bases; junction bases not matched to a gene: 13. From germline, CDR1 is MNHNS and CDR2 SASEGT.